This T cell receptor (beta chain) was found in a study of beta chain features in type 1 diabetes. Study overall: The study found patients and healthy donors alike in age, gender and cell yields. Study outcomes and limitations: TCRB CDR3s from Type 1 diabetes patients were moderately but significantly shorter in all four CD4+ subsets. Sequencing from cDNA could over-represent high-TCR-expressing cells.

Details on this clone: Its antigen is as yet unknown. Other nucleotide sequences from this sample produce the same CDR3.

Each of the CD4+ naive, central memory, regulatory and stem cell-like memory populations was sorted via CD45RO/CCR7/CD25/CD127/CD95/CD27. Expressed TCRB transcripts got sequenced, as all isolated RNA was reverse transcribed. Sequencing was performed with immunoSEQ multiplex PCR; in TCRdb, only in-frame clones are kept and a portion is missing. The sample consists of roughly 100,000 clones, approximately 30% of them appearing once. Per the germline V gene, CDR1 is DFQATT and CDR2 is SNEGSKA (reference sequence). There are 11 residues in the CDR3. Between the trimmed V and J ends, which lost 2 bases and 2 bases, there was a span of 4 bases.

This TCR derives from a woman under 30 with type 1 diabetes. The chain recombines TRBV20-1 with TRBJ2-7; the D is unclear. The specimen sequenced was central memory CD4+ T cells from blood. Here the CDR3 reads CSARLAYEQYF. As DNA, the CDR3 is TGCAGTGCTAGACTAGCCTACGAGCAGTACTTC.